This TCR beta chain was captured by sequencing in a study of blood T cell repertoires in COVID-19. Across the study: Donors in the United States, Italy and Spain gave samples during acute or convalescent COVID-19. PBMCs, B-cell-depleted T cells, or T cells provided the cDNA or gDNA that made up the material.

Authors' analysis steps: By means of reference gene primer amplification, nucleated cell counts were estimated. The protocol was immunoSEQ multiplex PCR, while the TCRdb copy is restricted to in-frame clones and leaves out a portion. That table supplies the V and J calls and clone size; D and trimming were determined from the DNA. There are about 100,000 clones in the sample; roughly 92% occur only once, and around 1% lies in the top ten. This receptor was taken from a man between 60 and 75 years old with acute or convalescent COVID-19. The source material was peripheral blood.

CDR3 coding DNA: TGTGCCAGTAGTTTGCTCTTCGGGACAGGGTTCGATGAGCAGTTCTTC. This translates into CASSLLFGTGFDEQFF. V is TRBV19 and J is TRBJ2-1, with TRBD1 matching over 9 bases. The V gene end was trimmed by 5 bases and the J gene end by 8 bases; junction bases not matched to a gene: 13. The CDR3 has 16 residues. Germline loops: CDR1 LNHDA, CDR2 SQIVND (reference sequence).